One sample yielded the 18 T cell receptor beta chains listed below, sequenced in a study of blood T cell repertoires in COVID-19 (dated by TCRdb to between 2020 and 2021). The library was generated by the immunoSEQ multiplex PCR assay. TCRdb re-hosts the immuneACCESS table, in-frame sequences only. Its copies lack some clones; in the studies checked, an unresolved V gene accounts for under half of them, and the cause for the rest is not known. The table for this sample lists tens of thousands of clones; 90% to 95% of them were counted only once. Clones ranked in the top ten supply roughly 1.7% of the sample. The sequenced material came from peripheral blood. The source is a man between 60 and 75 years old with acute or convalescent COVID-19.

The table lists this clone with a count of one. For the CDR3, the DNA is TGTGCCAGCGGCCGGGGGACAGGCCTTAGCACAGATACGCAGTATTTT. Amino acids: CASGRGTGLSTDTQYF. The genes are TRBV7-6 and TRBJ2-3; 8 nucleotides agree with TRBD1. The V segment lost 8 bases and the J segment 0 bases; nucleotides outside the gene matches: 10. This CDR3 contains 16 residues. CDR1 and CDR2 from the germline V gene are SGHVS and FNYEAQ.

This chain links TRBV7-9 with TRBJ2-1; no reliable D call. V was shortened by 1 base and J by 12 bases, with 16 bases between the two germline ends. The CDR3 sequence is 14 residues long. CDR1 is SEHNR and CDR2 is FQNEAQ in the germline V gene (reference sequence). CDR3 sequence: CASSLGELRFGQFF. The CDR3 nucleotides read TGTGCCAGCAGCTTAGGAGAACTGCGGTTTGGGCAGTTCTTC.

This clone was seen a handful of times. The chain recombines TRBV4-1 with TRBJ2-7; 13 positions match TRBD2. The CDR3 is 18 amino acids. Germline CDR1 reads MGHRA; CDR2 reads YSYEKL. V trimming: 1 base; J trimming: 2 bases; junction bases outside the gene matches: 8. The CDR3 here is CASSQALSGTSGTYEQYF. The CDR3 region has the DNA TGCGCCAGCAGCCAAGCACTATCCGGGACTAGCGGGACCTACGAGCAGTACTTC.

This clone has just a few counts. The DNA of the CDR3 is TGTGCCAGCAGCAACGCGTTCGGGACTGAAGCTTTCTTT. Protein: CASSNAFGTEAFF. The chain combines TRBV6-6 with TRBJ1-1; no clear D. Trimming shortened V by 6 bases and J by 5 bases, and 13 bases separated the two germline ends. The CDR3 totals 13 residues. CDR1 is MNHNY and CDR2 is SVGAGI in the germline V gene (reference sequence).

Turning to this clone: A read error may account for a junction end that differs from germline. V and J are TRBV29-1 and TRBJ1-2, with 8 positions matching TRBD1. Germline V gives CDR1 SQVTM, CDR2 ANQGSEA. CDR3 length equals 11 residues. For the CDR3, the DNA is TGCAGCGTTGACCTGGACAGGGAGGGAGCCTTC. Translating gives CSVDLDREGAF.

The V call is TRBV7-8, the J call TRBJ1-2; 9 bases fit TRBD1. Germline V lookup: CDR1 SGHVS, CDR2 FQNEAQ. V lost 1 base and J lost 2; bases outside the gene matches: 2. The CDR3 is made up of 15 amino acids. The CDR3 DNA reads TGTGCCAGCAGCTTAGGGGGGACAGGGAACTATGGCTACACCTTC. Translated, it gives CASSLGGTGNYGYTF.

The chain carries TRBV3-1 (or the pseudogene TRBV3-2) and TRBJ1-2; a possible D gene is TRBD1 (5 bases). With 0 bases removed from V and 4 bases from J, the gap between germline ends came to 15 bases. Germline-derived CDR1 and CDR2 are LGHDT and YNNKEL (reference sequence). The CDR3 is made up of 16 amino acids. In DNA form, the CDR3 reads TGTGCCAGCAGCCAAGATCTTGGAAGGGGCCGCTATGGCTACACCTTC. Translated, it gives CASSQDLGRGRYGYTF.

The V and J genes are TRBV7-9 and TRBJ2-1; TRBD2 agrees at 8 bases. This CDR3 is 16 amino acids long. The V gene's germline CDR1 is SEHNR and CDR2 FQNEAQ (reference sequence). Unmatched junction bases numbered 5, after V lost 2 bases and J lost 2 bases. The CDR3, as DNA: TGTGCCAGCAGCTTAAGGAGCGGGAGCGCCTACAATGAGCAGTTCTTC. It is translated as CASSLRSGSAYNEQFF.

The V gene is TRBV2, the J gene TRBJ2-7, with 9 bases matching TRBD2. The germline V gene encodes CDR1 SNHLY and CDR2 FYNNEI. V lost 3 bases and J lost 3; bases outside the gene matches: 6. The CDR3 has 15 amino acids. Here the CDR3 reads CASSEREGHYYEQYF. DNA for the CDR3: TGTGCCAGCAGTGAGCGGGAGGGCCACTACTACGAGCAGTACTTC.

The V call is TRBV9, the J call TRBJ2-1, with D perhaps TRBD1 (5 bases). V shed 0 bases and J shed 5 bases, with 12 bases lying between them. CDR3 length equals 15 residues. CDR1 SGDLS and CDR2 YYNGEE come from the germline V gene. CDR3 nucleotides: TGTGCCAGCAGCGTAGCGGCAGGGTTTGACAATGAGCAGTTCTTC. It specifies CASSVAAGFDNEQFF.

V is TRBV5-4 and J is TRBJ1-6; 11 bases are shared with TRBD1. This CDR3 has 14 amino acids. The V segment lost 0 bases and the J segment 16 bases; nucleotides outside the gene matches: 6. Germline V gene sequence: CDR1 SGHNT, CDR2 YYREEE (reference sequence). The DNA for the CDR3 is TGTGCCAGCAGCTTGGACGGACAGGGGGCCTTACTCCACTTT. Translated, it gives CASSLDGQGALLHF.

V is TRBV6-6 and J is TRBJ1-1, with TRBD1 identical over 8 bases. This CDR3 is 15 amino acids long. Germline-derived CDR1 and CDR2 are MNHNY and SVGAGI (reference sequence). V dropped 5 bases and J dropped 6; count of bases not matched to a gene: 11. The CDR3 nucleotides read TGTGCCAGCAGTGGCCTTGACAGGGGTAGCTCTGAAGCTTTCTTT. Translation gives CASSGLDRGSSEAFF.

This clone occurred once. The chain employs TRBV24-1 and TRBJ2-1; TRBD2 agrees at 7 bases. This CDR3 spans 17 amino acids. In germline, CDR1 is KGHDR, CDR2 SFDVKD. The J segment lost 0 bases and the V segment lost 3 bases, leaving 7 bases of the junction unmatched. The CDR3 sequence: CATSDTGGDSSYNEQFF. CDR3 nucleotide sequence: TGTGCCACCAGTGATACGGGAGGCGACAGCTCCTACAATGAGCAGTTCTTC.

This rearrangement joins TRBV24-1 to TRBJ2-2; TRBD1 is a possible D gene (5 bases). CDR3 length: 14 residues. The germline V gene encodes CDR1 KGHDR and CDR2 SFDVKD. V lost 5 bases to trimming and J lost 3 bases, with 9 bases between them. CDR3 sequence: CATSVQGYTGELFF. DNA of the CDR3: TGTGCCACCAGTGTGCAGGGTTACACCGGGGAGCTGTTTTTT.

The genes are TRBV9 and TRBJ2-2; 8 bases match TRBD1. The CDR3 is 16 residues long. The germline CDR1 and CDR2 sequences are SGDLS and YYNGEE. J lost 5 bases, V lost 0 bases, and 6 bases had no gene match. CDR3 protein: CASSVADRGRTGELFF. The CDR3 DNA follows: TGTGCCAGCAGCGTAGCCGACAGGGGACGGACCGGGGAGCTGTTTTTT.

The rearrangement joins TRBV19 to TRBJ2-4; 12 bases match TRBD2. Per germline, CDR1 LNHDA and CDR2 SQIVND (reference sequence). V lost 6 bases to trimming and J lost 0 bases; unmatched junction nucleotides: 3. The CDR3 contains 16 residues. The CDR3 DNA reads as TGTGCCAGTAGGGGACTAGCGGGTATAGCCAAAAACATTCAGTACTTC. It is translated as CASRGLAGIAKNIQYF.

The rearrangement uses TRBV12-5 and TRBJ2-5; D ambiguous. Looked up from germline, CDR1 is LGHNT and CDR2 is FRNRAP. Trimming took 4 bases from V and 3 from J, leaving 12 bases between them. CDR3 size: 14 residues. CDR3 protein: CASGSENEEETQYF. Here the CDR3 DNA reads TGTGCTAGTGGTTCGGAAAACGAGGAAGAGACCCAGTACTTC. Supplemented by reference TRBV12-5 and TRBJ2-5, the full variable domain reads DARVTQTPRHKVTEMGQEVTMRCQPILGHNTVFWYRQTMMQGLELLAYFRNRAPLDDSGMPKDRFSAEMPDATLATLKIQPSEPRDSAVYFCASGSENEEETQYFGPGTRLLVL.

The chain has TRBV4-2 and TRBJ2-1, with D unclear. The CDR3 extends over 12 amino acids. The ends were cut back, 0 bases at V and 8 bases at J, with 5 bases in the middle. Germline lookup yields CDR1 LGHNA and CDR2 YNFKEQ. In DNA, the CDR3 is TGTGCCAGCAGCCAAGATATCTATGAGCAGTTCTTC. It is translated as CASSQDIYEQFF.